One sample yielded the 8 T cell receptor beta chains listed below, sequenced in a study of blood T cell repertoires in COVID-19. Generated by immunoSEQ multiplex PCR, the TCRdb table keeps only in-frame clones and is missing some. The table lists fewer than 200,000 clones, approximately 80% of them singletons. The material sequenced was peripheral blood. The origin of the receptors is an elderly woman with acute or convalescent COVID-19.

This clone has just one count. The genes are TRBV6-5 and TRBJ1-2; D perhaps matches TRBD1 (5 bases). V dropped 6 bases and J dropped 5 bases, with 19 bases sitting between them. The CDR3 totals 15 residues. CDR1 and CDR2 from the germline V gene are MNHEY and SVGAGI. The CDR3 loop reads CASRTSTPGKYGYTF. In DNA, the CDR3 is TGTGCCAGCAGGACCTCAACACCAGGGAAATATGGCTACACCTTC.

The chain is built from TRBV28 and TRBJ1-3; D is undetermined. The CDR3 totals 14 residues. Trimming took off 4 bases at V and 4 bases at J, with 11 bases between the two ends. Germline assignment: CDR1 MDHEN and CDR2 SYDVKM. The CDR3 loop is CASSSEGHGNTIYF. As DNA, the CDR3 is TGTGCCAGCAGTTCAGAGGGCCACGGAAACACCATATATTTT.

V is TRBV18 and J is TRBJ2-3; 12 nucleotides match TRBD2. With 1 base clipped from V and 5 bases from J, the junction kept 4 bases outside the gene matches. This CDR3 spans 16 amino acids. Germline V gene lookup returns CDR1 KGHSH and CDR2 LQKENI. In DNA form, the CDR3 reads TGTGCCAGCTCACCACAACTAGCGGGGGGCGTAGATACGCAGTATTTT. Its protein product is CASSPQLAGGVDTQYF. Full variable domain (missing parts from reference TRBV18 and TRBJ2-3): NAGVMQNPRHLVRRRGQEARLRCSPMKGHSHVYWYRQLPEEGLKFMVYLQKENIIDESGMPKERFSAEFPKEGPSILRIQQVVRGDSAAYFCASSPQLAGGVDTQYFGPGTRLTVL.

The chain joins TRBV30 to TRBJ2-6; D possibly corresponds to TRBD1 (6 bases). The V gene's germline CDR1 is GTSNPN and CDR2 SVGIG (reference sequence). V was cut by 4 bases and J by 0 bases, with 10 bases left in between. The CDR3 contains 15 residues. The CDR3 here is CAWTGTTSGANVLTF. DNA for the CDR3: TGTGCCTGGACCGGGACAACCTCTGGGGCCAACGTCCTGACTTTC.

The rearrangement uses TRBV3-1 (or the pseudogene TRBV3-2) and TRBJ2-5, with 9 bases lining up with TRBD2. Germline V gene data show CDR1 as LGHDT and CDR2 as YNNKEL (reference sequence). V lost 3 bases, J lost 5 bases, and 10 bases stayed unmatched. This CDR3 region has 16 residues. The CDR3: CASSQGTAGGGETQYF. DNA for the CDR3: TGTGCCAGCAGCCAGGGGACAGCGGGAGGAGGTGAGACCCAGTACTTC.

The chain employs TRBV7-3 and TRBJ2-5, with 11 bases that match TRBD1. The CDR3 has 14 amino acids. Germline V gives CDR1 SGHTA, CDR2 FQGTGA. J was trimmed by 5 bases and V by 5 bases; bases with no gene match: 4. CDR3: CASSQGQGVETQYF. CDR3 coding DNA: TGTGCCAGCAGCCAGGGACAGGGGGTTGAGACCCAGTACTTC.

CDR3 sequence: CASSLSGGYTYEQYF. The CDR3 DNA is TGTGCCAGCAGCTTATCAGGGGGATATACCTACGAGCAGTACTTC. The V gene is TRBV7-9, the J gene TRBJ2-7, with 7 bases that match TRBD1. J lost 2 bases, V lost 2 bases, and 6 bases had no gene match. The CDR3 consists of 15 residues. The germline V gene encodes CDR1 SEHNR and CDR2 FQNEAQ (reference sequence).

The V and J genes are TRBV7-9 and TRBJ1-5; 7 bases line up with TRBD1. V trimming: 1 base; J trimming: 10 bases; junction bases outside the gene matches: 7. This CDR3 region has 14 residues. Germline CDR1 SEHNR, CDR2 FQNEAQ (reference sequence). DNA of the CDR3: TGTGCCAGCAGCTTAGGACAGGGCATAGGCCCCCAGCATTTT. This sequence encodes CASSLGQGIGPQHF. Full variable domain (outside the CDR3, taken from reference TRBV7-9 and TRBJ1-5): DTGVSQNPRHKITKRGQNVTFRCDPISEHNRLYWYRQTLGQGPEFLTYFQNEAQLEKSRLLSDRFSAERPKGSFSTLEIQRTEQGDSAMYLCASSLGQGIGPQHFGDGTRLSIL.